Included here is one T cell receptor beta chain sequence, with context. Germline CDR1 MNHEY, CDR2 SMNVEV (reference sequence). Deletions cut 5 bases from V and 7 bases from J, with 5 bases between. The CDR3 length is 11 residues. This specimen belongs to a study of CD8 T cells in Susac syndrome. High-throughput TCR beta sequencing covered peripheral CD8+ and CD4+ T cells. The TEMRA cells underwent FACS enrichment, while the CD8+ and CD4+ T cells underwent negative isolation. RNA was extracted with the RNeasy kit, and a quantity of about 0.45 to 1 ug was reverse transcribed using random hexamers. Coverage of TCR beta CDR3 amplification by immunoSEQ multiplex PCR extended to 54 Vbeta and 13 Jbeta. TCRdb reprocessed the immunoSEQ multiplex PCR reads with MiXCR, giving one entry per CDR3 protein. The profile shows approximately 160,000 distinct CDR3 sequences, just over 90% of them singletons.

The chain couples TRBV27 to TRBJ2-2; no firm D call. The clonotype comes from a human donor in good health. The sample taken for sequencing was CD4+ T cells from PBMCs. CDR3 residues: CASSQYGELFF. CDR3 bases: TGTGCCAGCAGTCAGTACGGGGAGCTGTTTTTT.